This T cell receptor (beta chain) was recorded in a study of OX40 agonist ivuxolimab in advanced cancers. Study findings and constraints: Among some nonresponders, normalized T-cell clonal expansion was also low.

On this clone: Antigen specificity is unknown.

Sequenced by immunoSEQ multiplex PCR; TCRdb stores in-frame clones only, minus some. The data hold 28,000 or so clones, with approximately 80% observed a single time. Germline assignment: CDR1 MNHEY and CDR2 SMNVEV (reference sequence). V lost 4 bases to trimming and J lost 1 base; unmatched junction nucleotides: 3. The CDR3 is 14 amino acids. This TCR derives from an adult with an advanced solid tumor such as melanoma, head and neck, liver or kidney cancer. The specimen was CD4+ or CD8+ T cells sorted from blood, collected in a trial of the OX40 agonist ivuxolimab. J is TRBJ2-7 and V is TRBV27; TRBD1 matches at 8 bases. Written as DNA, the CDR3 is TGTGCCAGCAGTTGGCGGACAGGGTCCTACGAGCAGTACTTC. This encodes CASSWRTGSYEQYF.